A single sample gave rise to the 24 T cell receptor beta chains below, sequenced in a study of early T cells in non-severe SARS-CoV-2 infection. MiXCR, run by TCRdb on the 5' RACE reads, gives a single entry per CDR3 protein. The sample consists of around 67,000 distinct CDR3 sequences, roughly 12% of them appearing once. Input material: whole blood. Receptors were obtained from an adult who was a healthcare worker with PCR-confirmed SARS-CoV-2 infection or an uninfected control (not recorded which).

This clonotype occurred a few times. The chain recombines TRBV5-5 with TRBJ2-7, with 13 bases fitting TRBD2. This CDR3 is 15 amino acids long. Germline-derived CDR1 and CDR2 are SGHKS and YYEKEE (reference sequence). Germline trimming cut 1 base from V and 4 bases from J; bases unmatched to any gene: 2. In nucleotides, the CDR3 is TGTGCCAGCAGCTTGACTAGCGGGGGGGCATACGAGCAGTACTTC. Protein: CASSLTSGGAYEQYF.

The V and J genes are TRBV5-1 and TRBJ2-2, with a weak D call TRBD2 (5 bases). The CDR3 is 15 amino acids. Germline V gives CDR1 SGHRS, CDR2 YFSETQ. With 2 bases removed from V and 3 bases from J, the gap between germline ends came to 11 bases. The CDR3 here is CASSFSDGDTGELFF. In nucleotides, the CDR3 is TGCGCCAGCAGCTTCAGCGACGGGGACACCGGGGAGCTGTTTTTT.

This clonotype was seen a handful of times. The V and J genes are TRBV12-3 or TRBV12-4 and TRBJ2-4, with D perhaps given as TRBD1 or TRBD2 (6 bases each). The CDR3 consists of 15 residues. V was clipped by 5 bases and J by 1 base, with 12 bases between them. CDR3 in amino acids: CASSGGPRAKNIQYF. Here the CDR3 DNA reads TGTGCCAGCAGTGGGGGGCCTCGGGCCAAAAACATTCAGTACTTC.

This clonotype was counted between two and nine times. CDR3 sequence reads: CASSTLPGQNSPLHF. The CDR3 DNA is TGTGCCAGCTCAACCTTACCGGGACAGAATTCACCCCTCCACTTT. The rearrangement uses TRBV18 and TRBJ1-6, with 7 bases aligning to TRBD1. V was clipped by 5 bases and J by 7 bases; unmatched bases: 8. Germline CDR1 KGHSH, CDR2 LQKENI. The CDR3 has 15 residues.

This chain connects TRBV15 to TRBJ2-4, with no clear D. CDR1 is LNHNV, CDR2 YYDKDF, per germline (reference sequence). The CDR3 totals 14 residues. The ends were cut back, 0 bases at V and 7 bases at J, with 10 bases in the middle. CDR3 sequence: CATSRDLTENIQYF. DNA of the CDR3: TGTGCCACCAGCAGAGATCTCACAGAGAACATTCAGTACTTC.

This clonotype came up a few times. The V and J genes are TRBV6-2 or TRBV6-3 and TRBJ1-1; the D is unclear. Germline CDR1 is MNHEY and CDR2 is SVGEGT. The CDR3 spans 12 residues. CDR3 coding DNA: TGTGGTACCAGAACAGCGAACACTGAAGCTTTCTTT. It encodes CGTRTANTEAFF.

There are many counts of this clonotype. The rearrangement uses TRBV5-1 and TRBJ2-7; 7 bases are a match to TRBD1. V shed 4 bases and J 5 bases; nucleotides not matched to a gene: 9. The CDR3 length is 14 residues. Germline values: CDR1 SGHRS, CDR2 YFSETQ. CDR3 sequence reads: CASSVTGLYDEQYF. DNA of the CDR3: TGCGCCAGCAGCGTGACAGGGCTCTACGACGAGCAGTACTTC.

This sequence joins TRBV6-5 and TRBJ2-7; D call uncertain. The CDR3 has 14 residues. CDR1 is MNHEY, CDR2 SVGAGI, per germline. Deletions cut 6 bases from V and 6 bases from J, with 18 bases between. The CDR3 here is CASSYLLNSGEQYF. The CDR3 DNA reads TGTGCCAGCAGCTATTTACTAAATTCGGGCGAGCAGTACTTC.

J is TRBJ2-3 and V is TRBV20-1; 7 bases match TRBD1. The CDR3 loop spans 13 amino acids. Unmatched junction bases numbered 4, after V lost 3 bases and J lost 4 bases. Per germline, CDR1 DFQATT and CDR2 SNEGSKA (reference sequence). CDR3 coding DNA: TGCAGTGCTAGCCCGGGACAGCCAGATACGCAGTATTTT. It translates to CSASPGQPDTQYF.

The chain joins TRBV2 to TRBJ1-4; maybe TRBD1 (6 bases). The V end lost 7 bases, the J end lost 10 bases, and 10 bases lay between the germline ends. CDR1 SNHLY and CDR2 FYNNEI come from the germline V gene. The CDR3 has 11 amino acids. The CDR3 protein is CASTGGRKLFF. CDR3 nucleotide sequence: TGTGCCAGCACGGGGGGGCGAAAACTGTTTTTT. The full variable domain, with the rest looked up from reference TRBV2 and TRBJ1-4, is EPEVTQTPSHQVTQMGQEVILRCVPISNHLYFYWYRQILGQKVEFLVSFYNNEISEKSEIFDDQFSVERPDGSNFTLKIRSTKLEDSAMYFCASTGGRKLFFGSGTQLSVL.

The gene calls are TRBV5-1 and TRBJ1-3; unclear D gene. Germline assignment: CDR1 SGHRS and CDR2 YFSETQ. The CDR3 extends over 14 amino acids. Trimming took 1 base from V and 4 from J, leaving 9 bases between them. DNA for the CDR3: TGCGCCAGCAGCTTGATTTCAGGAGGAAACACCATATATTTT. Translation: CASSLISGGNTIYF.

This clonotype was counted ten times or more. The V call is TRBV15, the J call TRBJ2-7; 7 positions match TRBD1. With V trimmed by 2 bases and J by 4 bases, 5 bases remained unmatched. CDR1 and CDR2 from the germline V gene are LNHNV and YYDKDF (reference sequence). This CDR3 contains 14 residues. The DNA of the CDR3 is TGTGCCACCAGCAGATCCGGGACAGATTACGAGCAGTACTTC. As protein: CATSRSGTDYEQYF.

This clonotype was found a few times. The chain employs TRBV29-1 and TRBJ2-3, with unresolved D. Germline CDR1 and CDR2: SQVTM and ANQGSEA. The V end was cut by 5 bases, the J end by 1 base, with 7 bases between. This CDR3 comprises 12 residues. The CDR3 bases are TGCAGCGTTCTCCATGGCACAGATACGCAGTATTTT. This sequence encodes CSVLHGTDTQYF.

CDR3 loop: CAIAGGAETDTQYF. CDR3 in DNA: TGTGCCATCGCAGGGGGCGCGGAAACAGATACGCAGTATTTT. The chain uses TRBV24-1 and TRBJ2-3, with TRBD1 identical over 8 bases. CDR1 and CDR2 from the germline V gene are KGHDR and SFDVKD. There are 14 residues in the CDR3. V was pared by 11 bases and J by 3 bases, with 9 bases of the junction left unmatched.

This chain joins TRBV7-9 and TRBJ2-3; D unresolved. V was pared by 5 bases and J by 6 bases, with 12 bases between. There are 13 residues in the CDR3. Germline V gene data show CDR1 as SEHNR and CDR2 as FQNEAQ (reference sequence). The CDR3 nucleotides read TGTGCCAGCAGCCGAAACGAAGGGGATACGCAGTATTTT. As protein: CASSRNEGDTQYF.

This clonotype has only a few counts. The chain employs TRBV12-5 and TRBJ2-2, with D unclear. Germline CDR1 and CDR2: LGHNT and FRNRAP. CDR3 length: 12 amino acids. The V end lost 4 bases, the J end lost 6 bases, and 6 bases lay between the germline ends. The CDR3 region is CASGSGAGELFF. CDR3 coding DNA: TGTGCTAGTGGTTCTGGGGCCGGGGAGCTGTTTTTT.

This clonotype showed up just a few times. CDR3 region: CASSFPAVTGNSPLHF. The CDR3, as DNA: TGTGCCAGTAGTTTCCCCGCTGTGACAGGGAATTCACCCCTCCACTTT. The genes are TRBV19 and TRBJ1-6; 7 nucleotides align to TRBD1. The germline CDR1 and CDR2 sequences are LNHDA and SQIVND (reference sequence). The CDR3 covers 16 residues. V lost 5 bases, J lost 7 bases, and 11 bases stayed unmatched. Based on the CDR3 plus reference TRBV19 and TRBJ1-6, the full variable domain is DGGITQSPKYLFRKEGQNVTLSCEQNLNHDAMYWYRQDPGQGLRLIYYSQIVNDFQKGDIAEGYSVSREKKESFPLTVTSAQKNPTAFYLCASSFPAVTGNSPLHFGNGTRLTVT.

This clonotype showed up just a few times. The J gene is TRBJ1-5, the V gene TRBV6-2 or TRBV6-3; 8 bases agree with TRBD1. V was pared by 8 bases and J by 4 bases, with 4 bases of the junction left unmatched. The germline gives CDR1 MNHEY, CDR2 SVGEGT. CDR3 length: 13 residues. CDR3 region: CASQTGENQPQHF. The DNA of the CDR3 is TGTGCCAGCCAGACAGGGGAGAATCAGCCCCAGCATTTT.

This clonotype appeared a few times. This rearrangement joins TRBV5-4 to TRBJ2-3, with 8 bases that match TRBD2. Losses at the gene ends were 4 bases for V and 3 bases for J; bases not matched to a gene: 1. The length of the CDR3 is 13 residues. CDR1 SGHNT and CDR2 YYREEE come from the germline V gene (reference sequence). The CDR3 reads CASSIAGTDTQYF. The CDR3, as DNA: TGTGCCAGCAGCATAGCGGGGACAGATACGCAGTATTTT.

This clonotype showed up many times. The rearrangement joins TRBV24-1 to TRBJ2-1; 14 bases fit TRBD2. Germline V gives CDR1 KGHDR, CDR2 SFDVKD. The CDR3 consists of 14 residues. V was clipped by 4 bases and J by 13 bases; unmatched bases: 5. The CDR3 DNA sequence: TGTGCCACCAGTGAGCCCGGACTAGCGGGGGGTCAGTTCTTC. Translation: CATSEPGLAGGQFF.

The chain employs TRBV10-2 and TRBJ2-7; 8 bases align to TRBD1. CDR3 size: 11 residues. Germline CDR1 reads WSHSY; CDR2 reads SAAADI. The J segment lost 7 bases and the V segment lost 7 bases, leaving 3 bases of the junction unmatched. The CDR3 loop is CASTGQGEQYF. DNA of the CDR3: TGCGCCAGCACTGGACAGGGTGAGCAGTACTTC.

The chain employs TRBV2 and TRBJ2-6; maybe TRBD2 (6 bases). Germline values: CDR1 SNHLY, CDR2 FYNNEI. This CDR3 is 14 amino acids long. The germline V and J ends were trimmed by 8 bases and 2 bases, with 10 bases remaining between them. Written as DNA, the CDR3 is TGTGCCAGCCGGGAGAATCCTGGGGCCAACGTCCTGACTTTC. The encoded protein is CASRENPGANVLTF.

V usage is TRBV4-2 and J usage is TRBJ2-7, with 8 bases lining up with TRBD2. CDR1 is LGHNA and CDR2 is YNFKEQ in the germline V gene. The CDR3 has 16 residues. The J segment lost 9 bases and the V segment lost 0 bases, leaving 13 bases of the junction unmatched. The CDR3: CASSQEAQRGYVGQYF. The DNA for the CDR3 is TGTGCCAGCAGCCAAGAAGCCCAGCGGGGGTACGTCGGGCAGTACTTC.

This clonotype came up a few times. J is TRBJ2-1 and V is TRBV4-2, with D tentatively TRBD2 (5 bases). The CDR3 contains 13 residues. From germline, CDR1 is LGHNA and CDR2 YNFKEQ. V was pared by 5 bases and J by 12 bases, with 17 bases between. DNA for the CDR3: TGTGCCAGCAGCGCTACCACCGGGGTCCGGCAGTTCTTC. Its protein is CASSATTGVRQFF.